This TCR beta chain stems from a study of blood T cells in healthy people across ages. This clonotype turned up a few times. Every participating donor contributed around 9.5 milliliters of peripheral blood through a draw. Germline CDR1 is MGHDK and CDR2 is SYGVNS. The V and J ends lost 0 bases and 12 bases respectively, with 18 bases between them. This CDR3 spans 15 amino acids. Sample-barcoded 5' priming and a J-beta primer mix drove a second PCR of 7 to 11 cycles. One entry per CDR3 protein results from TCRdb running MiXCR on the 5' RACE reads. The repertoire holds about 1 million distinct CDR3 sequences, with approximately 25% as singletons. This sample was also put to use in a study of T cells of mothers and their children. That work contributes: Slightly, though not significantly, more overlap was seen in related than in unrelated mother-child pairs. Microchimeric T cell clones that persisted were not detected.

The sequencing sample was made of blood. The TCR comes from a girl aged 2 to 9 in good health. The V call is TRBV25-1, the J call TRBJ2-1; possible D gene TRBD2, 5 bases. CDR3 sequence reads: CASSEYFNGEEAQFF. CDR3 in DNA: TGTGCCAGCAGTGAATATTTTAACGGGGAAGAAGCGCAGTTCTTC.